Each of the 11 T cell receptor beta chains below was sequenced from the same sample in a study of shared clonotypes between healthy human individuals. Profiling relied on immunoSEQ multiplex PCR, and the TCRdb table lists in-frame clones only, not all of them. The repertoire holds approximately 250,000 clones, with under 80% as singletons. The sequenced material came from memory CD4+ T cells sorted from blood. Subset meaning: CD45RA-negative fraction. These receptors all stem from a man aged 30 to 39 in good health.

This clone was recorded at least ten times. The rearrangement uses TRBV5-8 and TRBJ1-5; possible D gene TRBD1, 6 bases. The length of the CDR3 is 14 residues. V was clipped by 2 bases and J by 4 bases, with 10 bases between them. The germline V gene has CDR1 SGHTS and CDR2 YDEGEE. Written as DNA, the CDR3 is TGTGCCAGCAGCTTCACGGACAGAAATCAGCCCCAGCATTTT. Translated: CASSFTDRNQPQHF.

The V call is TRBV7-2, the J call TRBJ2-1; D gene uncertain. V lost 3 bases to trimming and J lost 5 bases, with 8 bases between them. The CDR3 has 13 amino acids. CDR1 is SGHTA, CDR2 FQGNSA, per germline. CDR3 region: CASSFQEDNEQFF. The DNA for the CDR3 is TGTGCCAGCAGCTTCCAGGAAGACAATGAGCAGTTCTTC. Based on the CDR3 plus reference TRBV7-2 and TRBJ2-1, the full variable domain is GAGVSQSPSNKVTEKGKDVELRCDPISGHTALYWYRQSLGQGLEFLIYFQGNSAPDKSGLPSDRFSAERTGGSVSTLTIQRTQQEDSAVYLCASSFQEDNEQFFGPGTRLTVL.

This sequence joins TRBV15 and TRBJ1-2, with D uncertain. This CDR3 has 13 residues. CDR1 is LNHNV and CDR2 is YYDKDF in the germline V gene (reference sequence). Trimming cost V 0 bases and J 8 bases, with 10 bases left between them. In DNA, the CDR3 is TGTGCCACCAGCAGAGATCGGTATGGGGGCTACACCTTC. Translation: CATSRDRYGGYTF.

The rearrangement links TRBV10-2 to TRBJ1-5; D remains ambiguous. The germline gives CDR1 WSHSY, CDR2 SAAADI. The CDR3 sequence is 14 residues long. V was cut by 0 bases and J by 7 bases, with 10 bases left in between. As DNA, the CDR3 is TGCGCCAGCAGTGAGTCGTCCCGGACGCAGCCCCAGCATTTT. Its translation: CASSESSRTQPQHF.

The chain couples TRBV6-1 to TRBJ1-2; 9 bases match TRBD1. In germline, CDR1 is MNHNS, CDR2 SASEGT. The CDR3 extends over 12 amino acids. V shed 6 bases, J shed 5 bases, and the junction held 1 base outside the gene matches. CDR3 in amino acids: CASRGQGYGYTF. The DNA for the CDR3 is TGTGCCAGCAGGGGACAGGGTTATGGCTACACCTTC.

The CDR3 loop is CASGQRQETQYF. The CDR3 bases are TGTGCCAGCGGACAGCGGCAAGAGACCCAGTACTTC. J is TRBJ2-5 and V is TRBV6-1, with a tentative D call TRBD1 (6 bases). CDR3 size: 12 residues. Trimming removed 8 bases from V and 2 bases from J, with 9 bases in between. Germline CDR1 reads MNHNS; CDR2 reads SASEGT.

The V and J genes are TRBV27 and TRBJ2-1; D is undetermined. There are 14 residues in the CDR3. Germline V gene lookup returns CDR1 MNHEY and CDR2 SMNVEV (reference sequence). Trimming removed 8 bases from V and 0 bases from J, with 11 bases in between. CDR3 region: CASPPCGSYNEQFF. Written as DNA, the CDR3 is TGTGCCAGCCCACCCTGTGGCTCCTACAATGAGCAGTTCTTC.

The CDR3 is CASSPRASGSPSVEQFF. The CDR3, as DNA: TGCGCCAGCAGCCCAAGGGCTAGCGGGAGCCCCTCAGTAGAGCAGTTCTTC. J is TRBJ2-1 and V is TRBV5-1; 10 nucleotides match TRBD2. Losses at the gene ends were 4 bases for V and 10 bases for J; bases not matched to a gene: 17. Germline-derived CDR1 and CDR2 are SGHRS and YFSETQ. CDR3 size: 17 residues. Full variable domain (rest looked up from reference TRBV5-1 and TRBJ2-1): KAGVTQTPRYLIKTRGQQVTLSCSPISGHRSVSWYQQTPGQGLQFLFEYFSETQRNKGNFPGRFSGRQFSNSRSEMNVSTLELGDSALYLCASSPRASGSPSVEQFFGPGTRLTVL.

The chain combines TRBV19 with TRBJ1-5; D not resolved. Germline lookup yields CDR1 LNHDA and CDR2 SQIVND (reference sequence). This CDR3 has 13 amino acids. The V end was cut by 1 base, the J end by 10 bases, with 11 bases between. CDR3 in DNA: TGTGCCAGTAGTATAGGCGCAATCCAACCCCAGCATTTT. The encoded protein is CASSIGAIQPQHF.

The V call is TRBV2, the J call TRBJ2-1; 7 bases are shared with TRBD2. The CDR3 sequence is 15 residues long. V gave up 6 bases and J gave up 5 bases; unmatched junction bases: 10. Germline values: CDR1 SNHLY, CDR2 FYNNEI. The CDR3 DNA is TGTGCCAGCAGAACCGGGACTATGGGTCACAATGAGCAGTTCTTC. Residues: CASRTGTMGHNEQFF.

The V gene is TRBV7-9, the J gene TRBJ2-1; 9 bases agree with TRBD2. This CDR3 region has 17 residues. V gave up 4 bases and J gave up 1 base; unmatched junction bases: 8. Germline CDR1 is SEHNR and CDR2 is FQNEAQ (reference sequence). In nucleotides, the CDR3 is TGTGCCAGCAGCTCCACGATTAGCGGGGGATCCTACAATGAGCAGTTCTTC. As protein: CASSSTISGGSYNEQFF.